The 26 T cell receptor beta chains below come from one sample, sequenced in a study of blood T cell repertoires in COVID-19. The repertoire was sequenced with immunoSEQ multiplex PCR; TCRdb's copy has only in-frame clones and lacks some. The sample carries about 140,000 clones, around 86% recorded once. Input material: peripheral blood. The receptors here all came from a human donor in a cohort sampled during active COVID-19.

The sample holds a few counts of this clone. CDR3 sequence reads: CASLAVASTDTQYF. The CDR3 nucleotides are TGTGCCAGCCTAGCGGTCGCTAGCACAGATACGCAGTATTTT. This chain connects TRBV6-5 to TRBJ2-3, with TRBD2 matching over 7 bases. This CDR3 is built from 14 residues. The germline gives CDR1 MNHEY, CDR2 SVGAGI. The trim removed 8 bases at V and 0 bases at J, leaving 5 bases unmatched.

The V call is TRBV3-1 (or the pseudogene TRBV3-2), the J call TRBJ2-1, with 8 nucleotides matching TRBD2. This CDR3 spans 14 amino acids. V shed 0 bases and J 9 bases; nucleotides not matched to a gene: 4. Germline-derived CDR1 and CDR2 are LGHDT and YNNKEL (reference sequence). The CDR3, as DNA: TGTGCCAGCAGCCAAGATGTGGCGGGAGGTGAGCAGTTCTTC. Residues: CASSQDVAGGEQFF.

The genes are TRBV29-1 and TRBJ2-2; 7 bases match TRBD1. The CDR3 runs 15 residues. Germline V gene data show CDR1 as SQVTM and CDR2 as ANQGSEA. The V and J ends lost 2 bases and 7 bases, in that order; junction bases with no gene match: 10. The CDR3 sequence is CSVERQGGFGGELFF. CDR3 DNA: TGCAGCGTTGAAAGACAGGGTGGTTTCGGCGGGGAGCTGTTTTTT.

The chain joins TRBV29-1 to TRBJ2-7, with a weak D call TRBD2 (6 bases). V lost 5 bases and J 1 base, leaving 24 bases between the germline ends. The CDR3 loop spans 17 amino acids. Per the germline V gene, CDR1 is SQVTM and CDR2 is ANQGSEA. Here the CDR3 reads CSVSLIRASASSYEQYF. CDR3 in DNA: TGCAGCGTTTCGCTTATCCGTGCTAGCGCATCTTCCTACGAGCAGTACTTC.

This chain uses TRBV2 with TRBJ1-2, with 9 bases that match TRBD1. In germline, CDR1 is SNHLY, CDR2 FYNNEI. This CDR3 has 16 amino acids. V lost 6 bases and J lost 4; bases outside the gene matches: 12. The CDR3 loop reads CASRDGQGHYGYGYTF. The DNA for the CDR3 is TGTGCCAGCAGGGATGGACAGGGGCACTATGGCTATGGCTACACCTTC.

This chain uses TRBV29-1 with TRBJ2-7; the D gene is possibly TRBD2 (5 bases). This CDR3 is 14 amino acids long. CDR1 is SQVTM and CDR2 is ANQGSEA in the germline V gene. The ends were cut back, 6 bases at V and 2 bases at J, with 17 bases in the middle. CDR3 loop: CSVGGSGRTYEQYF. DNA for the CDR3: TGCAGCGTGGGTGGGAGTGGGCGCACCTACGAGCAGTACTTC.

The rearrangement links TRBV21-1 to TRBJ2-7; TRBD2 is taken as the D call from the table, unchecked against the DNA. TRBV21-1 is a pseudogene locus. This CDR3 has 14 residues. CDR3 region: CASRCTSGSREQYF. Written as DNA, the CDR3 is TGTGCCAGCCGGTGCACTAGCGGGAGTCGCGAGCAGTACTTC.

V and J are TRBV7-2 and TRBJ1-1; maybe TRBD1 (5 bases). Germline lookup yields CDR1 SGHTA and CDR2 FQGNSA. The CDR3 runs to 15 residues. Between the trimmed V and J ends, which lost 1 base and 0 bases, there was a span of 9 bases. The CDR3 protein is CASSLGRQMNTEAFF. For the CDR3, the DNA is TGTGCCAGCAGCTTAGGGAGACAGATGAACACTGAAGCTTTCTTT.

V usage is TRBV19 and J usage is TRBJ1-1; no clear D. The CDR3 is 14 residues long. CDR1 is LNHDA and CDR2 is SQIVND in the germline V gene (reference sequence). Trimming took off 1 base at V and 7 bases at J, with 13 bases between the two ends. CDR3 DNA: TGTGCCAGTAGTATAGGAAGCCCGCGGGGTGAAGCTTTCTTT. Amino acids: CASSIGSPRGEAFF.

This clone was observed a few times. This chain links TRBV6-1 with TRBJ2-3, with a possible D match to TRBD2 (5 bases). This CDR3 is 14 amino acids long. V gave up 0 bases and J gave up 4 bases, with 8 bases separating them. Germline V CDR1 and CDR2: MNHNS, SASEGT. CDR3 loop: CASSEAGEADTQYF. The CDR3 DNA reads as TGTGCCAGCAGTGAAGCGGGAGAGGCAGATACGCAGTATTTT.

The V and J genes are TRBV29-1 and TRBJ1-1, with 10 bases that match TRBD1. Germline V CDR1 and CDR2: SQVTM, ANQGSEA. This CDR3 is built from 14 residues. V lost 6 bases, J lost 0 bases, and 4 bases stayed unmatched. Written as DNA, the CDR3 is TGCAGCGTCCTAGGACAGGGGGTGAACACTGAAGCTTTCTTT. The encoded protein is CSVLGQGVNTEAFF.

The chain couples TRBV27 to TRBJ1-1; TRBD1 matches 7 bases. Germline V CDR1 and CDR2: MNHEY, SMNVEV (reference sequence). This CDR3 is 13 amino acids long. With 6 bases clipped from V and 11 bases from J, the junction kept 12 bases outside the gene matches. CDR3 nucleotide sequence: TGTGCCAGCAGGCCCGACAGGGTTCAATTGGCTTTCTTT. It translates to CASRPDRVQLAFF.

This rearrangement joins TRBV4-1 to TRBJ2-3; no clear D. The CDR3 runs to 16 residues. The ends were cut back, 0 bases at V and 0 bases at J, with 10 bases in the middle. Per germline, CDR1 MGHRA and CDR2 YSYEKL. This chain's CDR3 is CASSQEGGASTDTQYF. CDR3 sequence (DNA): TGCGCCAGCAGCCAAGAGGGTGGAGCTAGCACAGATACGCAGTATTTT.

This clone has a single count. V and J are TRBV5-1 and TRBJ1-1; D might be TRBD1 (5 bases). V lost 1 base and J 1 base, leaving 8 bases between the germline ends. The CDR3 extends over 14 amino acids. The germline V gene has CDR1 SGHRS and CDR2 YFSETQ. The CDR3 region has the DNA TGCGCCAGCAGCTTGCCGGGGGAGAACACTGAAGCTTTCTTT. It translates to CASSLPGENTEAFF.

The chain is built from TRBV2 and TRBJ2-1, with a weak D call TRBD2 (7 bases). V was cut by 2 bases and J by 6 bases, with 14 bases left in between. The CDR3 sequence is 15 residues long. Germline V gene data show CDR1 as SNHLY and CDR2 as FYNNEI. In DNA, the CDR3 is TGTGCCAGCAGTGAAACGGGGGGCCGCTTCAATGAGCAGTTCTTC. This sequence encodes CASSETGGRFNEQFF.

This clone was seen a few times. The chain carries TRBV18 and TRBJ1-2; 8 bases align to TRBD1. Germline CDR1 reads KGHSH; CDR2 reads LQKENI. After removal of 2 bases from V and 5 bases from J, the junction contained 7 bases not matched to a gene. There are 15 residues in the CDR3. The CDR3 is CASSPSTGGRYGYTF. As DNA, the CDR3 is TGTGCCAGCTCACCAAGTACAGGGGGTCGATATGGCTACACCTTC.

The V call is TRBV27, the J call TRBJ1-2; perhaps TRBD1 as D (6 bases). Between the trimmed V and J ends, which lost 0 bases and 4 bases, there was a span of 12 bases. This CDR3 comprises 15 residues. CDR1 is MNHEY and CDR2 is SMNVEV in the germline V gene (reference sequence). CDR3 coding DNA: TGTGCCAGCAGTTTATCACAGGGAACTTTCTATGGCTACACCTTC. Protein sequence: CASSLSQGTFYGYTF.

CDR3 protein: CAISWTENNEQFF. In nucleotides, the CDR3 is TGTGCCATCAGTTGGACTGAAAACAATGAGCAGTTCTTC. This chain connects TRBV10-3 to TRBJ2-1, with D perhaps matching TRBD2 (5 bases). Looked up from germline, CDR1 is ENHRY and CDR2 is SYGVKD. V shed 5 bases and J shed 5 bases, with 10 bases lying between them. The CDR3 is 13 residues long.

The chain has TRBV5-5 and TRBJ1-1, with D maybe TRBD1 (5 bases). This CDR3 is 13 amino acids long. Germline CDR1 and CDR2: SGHKS and YYEKEE (reference sequence). The V end was cut by 5 bases, the J end by 4 bases, with 12 bases between. The CDR3 sequence: CASSQQVGTEAFF. CDR3 coding DNA: TGTGCCAGCAGTCAACAGGTTGGCACTGAAGCTTTCTTT.

The chain has TRBV18 and TRBJ2-1, with 7 bases matching TRBD2. The CDR3 sequence is 14 residues long. Germline CDR1 is KGHSH and CDR2 is LQKENI. Trimming at V came to 3 bases and at J to 4 bases, leaving 3 bases not matched to a gene. The chain's CDR3 is CASSPTSAYNEQFF. CDR3 DNA: TGTGCCAGCTCACCCACTAGCGCGTACAATGAGCAGTTCTTC.

This chain uses TRBV3-1 (or the pseudogene TRBV3-2) with TRBJ2-5; D might be TRBD2 (6 bases). V lost 7 bases to trimming and J lost 5 bases, with 20 bases between them. CDR3 length: 15 amino acids. Germline lookup yields CDR1 LGHDT and CDR2 YNNKEL (reference sequence). For the CDR3, the DNA is TGTGCCAGCACCGTTGGGATAGGGAGGAGGGAGACCCAGTACTTC. As protein: CASTVGIGRRETQYF.

This clone occurred once. This chain joins TRBV28 and TRBJ1-5, with unresolved D. The CDR3 sequence is 14 residues long. CDR1 MDHEN and CDR2 SYDVKM come from the germline V gene. The V gene lost 3 bases and the J gene lost 7 bases, with 13 bases spanning the gap. The CDR3 DNA reads TGTGCCAGCAGTTTGAGGCACCTCGTACAGCCCCAGCATTTT. Translating gives CASSLRHLVQPQHF. The full variable domain, rest sourced from reference TRBV28 and TRBJ1-5, is DVKVTQSSRYLVKRTGEKVFLECVQDMDHENMFWYRQDPGLGLRLIYFSYDVKMKEKGDIPEGYSVSREKKERFSLILESASTNQTSMYLCASSLRHLVQPQHFGDGTRLSIL.

The chain employs TRBV11-2 and TRBJ1-1, with 9 bases identical to TRBD1. This CDR3 is built from 16 residues. J was trimmed by 2 bases and V by 5 bases; bases with no gene match: 9. CDR1 and CDR2 from the germline V gene are SGHAT and FQNNGV. This CDR3 is CASSLRQGGTNTEAFF. The CDR3 DNA reads as TGTGCCAGCAGCCTCCGACAGGGGGGGACCAACACTGAAGCTTTCTTT.

This clone appeared once. The chain carries TRBV20-1 and TRBJ2-7; the D is unclear. Germline CDR1 is DFQATT and CDR2 is SNEGSKA (reference sequence). V lost 4 bases, J lost 5 bases, and 9 bases lay in between. This CDR3 contains 11 residues. CDR3 protein: CSAIAFHEQYF. The DNA of the CDR3 is TGCAGTGCTATAGCATTCCACGAGCAGTACTTC.

The V call is TRBV7-3, the J call TRBJ2-3; D is possibly TRBD2 (6 bases). Germline CDR1 and CDR2: SGHTA and FQGTGA. Trimming stripped 2 bases from V and 11 bases from J, with 17 bases between. The CDR3 contains 14 residues. CDR3 amino acids: CASSLASARGEQYF. The CDR3 DNA reads TGTGCCAGCAGCTTAGCTAGCGCCCGCGGTGAGCAGTATTTT. Combining the CDR3 with reference TRBV7-3 and TRBJ2-3 gives the whole variable domain GAGVSQTPSNKVTEKGKYVELRCDPISGHTALYWYRQSLGQGPEFLIYFQGTGAADDSGLPNDRFFAVRPEGSVSTLKIQRTERGDSAVYLCASSLASARGEQYFGPGTRLTVL.

The rearrangement uses TRBV29-1 and TRBJ1-2, with D possibly TRBD1 on 6 matching bases. V was cut by 1 base and J by 1 base, with 13 bases left in between. The length of the CDR3 is 15 residues. CDR1 SQVTM and CDR2 ANQGSEA come from the germline V gene. The CDR3 DNA reads TGCAGCGTTGAAGGGGGCAGGGGATTTAACTATGGCTACACCTTC. Amino acid sequence: CSVEGGRGFNYGYTF.